This T cell receptor (beta chain) was captured by sequencing in a study of beta chain features in type 1 diabetes. Findings and limits, study-wide: Patients' naive, central memory and regulatory TCRB repertoires appeared more alike than those of healthy donors. Shorter TCRB CDR3s, moderately but significantly so, marked every one of the four CD4+ subsets in Type 1 diabetes patients.

V was cut by 0 bases and J by 2 bases, with 11 bases left in between. The germline CDR1 and CDR2 sequences are MRHNA and SNTAGT. The CDR3 is 15 residues long. One heparinised draw of blood, averaging roughly 120 mL, came from each donor. As every portion of the isolated RNA was reverse transcribed, the sequencing read expressed TCRB transcripts. Produced via immunoSEQ multiplex PCR; TCRdb's table is partial and in-frame only. The sample consists of some 44,000 clones, roughly 68% of them appearing once. Remarks on this clone: The antigen is not known.

The source is a woman in her late teens or twenties with type 1 diabetes. The rearrangement uses TRBV6-4 and TRBJ2-7; D not certain. The sequencing input was Tregs from blood. The CDR3 nucleotides are TGTGCCAGCAGTGACTCGTTTCAGGCCGCCTACGAGCAGTACTTC. Its protein product is CASSDSFQAAYEQYF.